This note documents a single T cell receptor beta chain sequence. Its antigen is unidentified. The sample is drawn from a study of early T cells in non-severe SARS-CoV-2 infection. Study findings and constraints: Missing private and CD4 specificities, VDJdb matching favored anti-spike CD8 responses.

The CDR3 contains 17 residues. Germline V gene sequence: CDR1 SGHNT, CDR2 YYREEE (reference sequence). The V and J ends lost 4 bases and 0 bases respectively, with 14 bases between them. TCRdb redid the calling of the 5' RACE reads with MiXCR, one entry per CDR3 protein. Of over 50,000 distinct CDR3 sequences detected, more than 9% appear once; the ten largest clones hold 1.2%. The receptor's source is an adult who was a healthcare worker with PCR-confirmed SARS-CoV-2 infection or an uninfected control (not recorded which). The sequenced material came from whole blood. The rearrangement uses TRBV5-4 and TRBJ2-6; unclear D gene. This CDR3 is CASSLLKQASGANVLTF. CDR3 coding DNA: TGTGCCAGCAGCCTCTTAAAGCAAGCCTCTGGGGCCAACGTCCTGACTTTC.